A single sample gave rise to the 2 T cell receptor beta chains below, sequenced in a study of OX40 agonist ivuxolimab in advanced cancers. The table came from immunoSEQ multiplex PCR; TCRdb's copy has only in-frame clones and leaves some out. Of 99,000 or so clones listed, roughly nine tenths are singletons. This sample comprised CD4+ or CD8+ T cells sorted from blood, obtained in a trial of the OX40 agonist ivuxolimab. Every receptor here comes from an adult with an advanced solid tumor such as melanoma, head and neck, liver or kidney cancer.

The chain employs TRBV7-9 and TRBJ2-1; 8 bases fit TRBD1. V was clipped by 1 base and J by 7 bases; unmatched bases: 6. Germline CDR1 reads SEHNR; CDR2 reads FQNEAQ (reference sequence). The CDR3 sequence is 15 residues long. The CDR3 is CASSLVQTGGNEQFF. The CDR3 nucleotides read TGTGCCAGCAGCTTAGTCCAAACAGGGGGGAATGAGCAGTTCTTC.

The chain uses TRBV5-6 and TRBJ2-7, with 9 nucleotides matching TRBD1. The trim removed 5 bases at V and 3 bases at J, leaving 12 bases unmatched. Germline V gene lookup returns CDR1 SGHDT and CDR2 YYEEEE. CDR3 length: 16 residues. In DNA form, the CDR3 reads TGTGCCAGCAGTTCTTTGGCGGGACAGGGTCTCTACGAGCAGTACTTC. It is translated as CASSSLAGQGLYEQYF. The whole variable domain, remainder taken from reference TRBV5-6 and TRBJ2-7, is DAGVTQSPTHLIKTRGQQVTLRCSPKSGHDTVSWYQQALGQGPQFIFQYYEEEERQRGNFPDRFSGHQFPNYSSELNVNALLLGDSALYLCASSSLAGQGLYEQYFGPGTRLTVT.